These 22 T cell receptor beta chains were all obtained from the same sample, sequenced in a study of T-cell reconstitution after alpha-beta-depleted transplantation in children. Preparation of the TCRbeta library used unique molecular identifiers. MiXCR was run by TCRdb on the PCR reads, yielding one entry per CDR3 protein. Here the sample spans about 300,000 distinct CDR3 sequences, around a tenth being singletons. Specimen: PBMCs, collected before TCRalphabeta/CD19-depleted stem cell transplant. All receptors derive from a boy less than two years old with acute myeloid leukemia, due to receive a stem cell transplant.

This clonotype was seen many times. CDR3 in amino acids: CASSFGLAGADEQYF. The CDR3 DNA reads as TGTGCCAGCAGTTTCGGACTAGCGGGGGCGGACGAGCAGTACTTC. V gene TRBV12-3 or TRBV12-4 combines with J gene TRBJ2-7; 13 nucleotides agree with TRBD2. CDR3 length: 15 residues. J was trimmed by 5 bases and V by 3 bases; bases with no gene match: 4.

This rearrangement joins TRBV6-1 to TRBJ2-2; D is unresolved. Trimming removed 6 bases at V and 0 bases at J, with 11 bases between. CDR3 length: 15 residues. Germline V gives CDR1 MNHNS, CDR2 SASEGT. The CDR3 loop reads CASRHSYSNTGELFF. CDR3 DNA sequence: TGTGCCAGCAGACACAGTTACTCGAACACCGGGGAGCTGTTTTTT.

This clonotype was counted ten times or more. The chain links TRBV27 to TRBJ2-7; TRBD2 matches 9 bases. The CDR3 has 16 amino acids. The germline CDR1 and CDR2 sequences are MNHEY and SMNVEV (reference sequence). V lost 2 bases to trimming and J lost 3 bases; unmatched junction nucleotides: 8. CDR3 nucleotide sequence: TGTGCCAGCAGTTTAAAGACTAGCGGCCTATTCTACGAGCAGTACTTC. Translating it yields CASSLKTSGLFYEQYF.

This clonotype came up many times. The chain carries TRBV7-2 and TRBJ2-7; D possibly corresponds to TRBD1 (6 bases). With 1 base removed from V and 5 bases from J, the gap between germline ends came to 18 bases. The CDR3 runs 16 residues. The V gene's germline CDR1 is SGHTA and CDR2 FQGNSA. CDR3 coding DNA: TGTGCCAGCAGCTTAGTAGGGGGATTCGTATCGGACGAGCAGTACTTC. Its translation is CASSLVGGFVSDEQYF.

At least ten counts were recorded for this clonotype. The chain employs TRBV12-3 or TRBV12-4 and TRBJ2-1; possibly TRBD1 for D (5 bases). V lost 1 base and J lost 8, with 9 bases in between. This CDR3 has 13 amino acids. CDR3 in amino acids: CASSLGTPDEQFF. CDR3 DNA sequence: TGTGCCAGCAGTTTAGGGACACCCGATGAGCAGTTCTTC.

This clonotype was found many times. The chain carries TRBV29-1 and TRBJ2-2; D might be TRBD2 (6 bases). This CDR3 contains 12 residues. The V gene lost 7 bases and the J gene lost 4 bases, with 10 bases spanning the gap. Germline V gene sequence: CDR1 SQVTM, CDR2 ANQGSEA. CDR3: CSALGGTGELFF. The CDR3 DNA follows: TGCAGCGCCCTGGGGGGCACCGGGGAGCTGTTTTTT.

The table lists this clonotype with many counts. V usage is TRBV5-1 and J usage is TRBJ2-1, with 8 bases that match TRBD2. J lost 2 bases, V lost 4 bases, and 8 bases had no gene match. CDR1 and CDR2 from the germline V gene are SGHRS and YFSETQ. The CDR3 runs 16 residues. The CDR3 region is CASSLNSGTTYNEQFF. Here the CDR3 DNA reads TGCGCCAGCAGCCTTAATAGCGGGACAACCTACAATGAGCAGTTCTTC.

The CDR3, as DNA: TGTGCCAGCAGTTTAGTAGGGAGGAGCGGGGGAGGGAAGGAGACCCAGTACTTC. Translating gives CASSLVGRSGGGKETQYF. The V call is TRBV28, the J call TRBJ2-5; 8 nucleotides agree with TRBD2. V was clipped by 2 bases and J by 5 bases; unmatched bases: 16. Germline-derived CDR1 and CDR2 are MDHEN and SYDVKM. The CDR3 has 18 amino acids.

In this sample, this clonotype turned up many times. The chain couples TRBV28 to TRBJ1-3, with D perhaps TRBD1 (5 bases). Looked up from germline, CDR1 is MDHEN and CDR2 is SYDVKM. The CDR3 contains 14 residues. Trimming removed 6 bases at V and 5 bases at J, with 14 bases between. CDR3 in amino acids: CASRGEQERNTIYF. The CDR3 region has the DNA TGTGCCAGCAGGGGGGAACAGGAAAGAAACACCATATATTTT.

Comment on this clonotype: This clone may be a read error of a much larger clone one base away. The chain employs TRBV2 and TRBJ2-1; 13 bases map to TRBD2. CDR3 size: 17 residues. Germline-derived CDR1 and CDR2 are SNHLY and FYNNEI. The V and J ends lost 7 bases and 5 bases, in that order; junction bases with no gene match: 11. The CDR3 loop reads CASMARSGLAGNNEQFF. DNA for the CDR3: TGTGCCAGCATGGCCAGGTCGGGACTAGCGGGAAACAATGAGCAGTTCTTC.

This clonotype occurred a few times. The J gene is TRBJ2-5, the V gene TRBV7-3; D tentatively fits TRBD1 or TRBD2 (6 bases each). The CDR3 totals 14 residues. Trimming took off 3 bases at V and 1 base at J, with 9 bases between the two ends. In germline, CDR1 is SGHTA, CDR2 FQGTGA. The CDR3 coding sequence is TGTGCCAGCAGCTTCGGGGGCCCCCAAGAGACCCAGTACTTC. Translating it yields CASSFGGPQETQYF.

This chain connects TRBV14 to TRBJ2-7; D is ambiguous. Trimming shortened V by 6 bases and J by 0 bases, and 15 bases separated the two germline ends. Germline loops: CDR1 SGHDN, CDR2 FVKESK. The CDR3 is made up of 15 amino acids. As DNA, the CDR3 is TGTGCCAGCAGACCAGCTTTAGCCAGCTCCTACGAGCAGTACTTC. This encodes CASRPALASSYEQYF.

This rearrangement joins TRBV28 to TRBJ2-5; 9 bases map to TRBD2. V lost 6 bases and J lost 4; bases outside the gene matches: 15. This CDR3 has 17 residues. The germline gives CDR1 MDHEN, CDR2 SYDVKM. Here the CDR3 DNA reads TGTGCCAGCAGCCAAATCGGGAGCGGGGGGCTTAGAGAGACCCAGTACTTC. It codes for CASSQIGSGGLRETQYF. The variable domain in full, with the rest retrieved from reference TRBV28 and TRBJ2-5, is DVKVTQSSRYLVKRTGEKVFLECVQDMDHENMFWYRQDPGLGLRLIYFSYDVKMKEKGDIPEGYSVSREKKERFSLILESASTNQTSMYLCASSQIGSGGLRETQYFGPGTRLLVL.

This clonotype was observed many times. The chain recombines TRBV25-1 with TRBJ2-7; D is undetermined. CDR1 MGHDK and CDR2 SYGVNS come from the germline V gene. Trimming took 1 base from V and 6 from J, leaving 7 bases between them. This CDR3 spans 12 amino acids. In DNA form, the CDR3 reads TGTGCCAGCAGTGAATTGGGATTCGAGCAGTACTTC. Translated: CASSELGFEQYF.

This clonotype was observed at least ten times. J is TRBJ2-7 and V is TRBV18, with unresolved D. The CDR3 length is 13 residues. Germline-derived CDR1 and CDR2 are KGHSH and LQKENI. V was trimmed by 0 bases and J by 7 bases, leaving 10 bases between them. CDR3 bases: TGTGCCAGCTCACCACCCGGCGTAAGGGAGCAGTACTTC. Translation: CASSPPGVREQYF. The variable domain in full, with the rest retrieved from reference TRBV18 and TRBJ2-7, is NAGVMQNPRHLVRRRGQEARLRCSPMKGHSHVYWYRQLPEEGLKFMVYLQKENIIDESGMPKERFSAEFPKEGPSILRIQQVVRGDSAAYFCASSPPGVREQYFGPGTRLTVT.

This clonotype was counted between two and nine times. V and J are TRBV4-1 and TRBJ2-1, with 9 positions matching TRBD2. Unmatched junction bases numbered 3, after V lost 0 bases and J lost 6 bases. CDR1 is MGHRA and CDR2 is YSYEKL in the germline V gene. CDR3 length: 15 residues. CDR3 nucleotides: TGCGCCAGCAGCCAAGAACGGCGGGGGGGCAATGAGCAGTTCTTC. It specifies CASSQERRGGNEQFF.

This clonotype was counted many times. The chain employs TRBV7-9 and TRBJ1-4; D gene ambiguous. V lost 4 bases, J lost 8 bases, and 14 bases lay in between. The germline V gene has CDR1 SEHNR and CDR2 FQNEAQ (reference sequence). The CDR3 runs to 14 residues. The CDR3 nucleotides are TGTGCCAGCAGCTCCCGGGCCCTAAGCGAAAAACTGTTTTTT. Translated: CASSSRALSEKLFF.

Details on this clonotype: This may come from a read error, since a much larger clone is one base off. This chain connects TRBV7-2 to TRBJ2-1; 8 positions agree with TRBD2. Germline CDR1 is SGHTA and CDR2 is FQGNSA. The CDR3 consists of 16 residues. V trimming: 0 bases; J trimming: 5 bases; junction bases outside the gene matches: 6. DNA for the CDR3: TGTGCCAGCAGCTTAGCGGGGACTAGACTCAACAATGAGCAGTTCTTC. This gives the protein CASSLAGTRLNNEQFF. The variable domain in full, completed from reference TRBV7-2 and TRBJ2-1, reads GAGVSQSPSNKVTEKGKDVELRCDPISGHTALYWYRQSLGQGLEFLIYFQGNSAPDKSGLPSDRFSAERTGGSVSTLTIQRTQQEDSAVYLCASSLAGTRLNNEQFFGPGTRLTVL.

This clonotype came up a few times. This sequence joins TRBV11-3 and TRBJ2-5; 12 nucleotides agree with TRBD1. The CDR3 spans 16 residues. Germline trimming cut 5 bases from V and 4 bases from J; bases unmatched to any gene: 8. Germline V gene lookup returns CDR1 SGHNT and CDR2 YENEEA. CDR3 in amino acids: CASSHGTGGAGETQYF. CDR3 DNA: TGTGCCAGCAGCCACGGGACAGGGGGCGCGGGAGAGACCCAGTACTTC.

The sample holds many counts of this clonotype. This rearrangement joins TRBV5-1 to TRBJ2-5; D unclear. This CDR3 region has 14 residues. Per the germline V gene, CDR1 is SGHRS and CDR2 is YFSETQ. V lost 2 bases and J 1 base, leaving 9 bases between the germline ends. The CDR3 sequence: CASSFYGLQETQYF. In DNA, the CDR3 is TGCGCCAGCAGCTTCTACGGGCTCCAAGAGACCCAGTACTTC.

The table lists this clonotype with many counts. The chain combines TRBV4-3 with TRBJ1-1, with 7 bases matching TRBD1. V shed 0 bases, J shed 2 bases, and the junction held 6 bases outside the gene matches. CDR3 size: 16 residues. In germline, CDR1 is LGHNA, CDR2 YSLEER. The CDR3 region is CASSQEGGRLNTEAFF. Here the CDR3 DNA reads TGCGCCAGCAGCCAAGAAGGGGGCAGGCTAAACACTGAAGCTTTCTTT.

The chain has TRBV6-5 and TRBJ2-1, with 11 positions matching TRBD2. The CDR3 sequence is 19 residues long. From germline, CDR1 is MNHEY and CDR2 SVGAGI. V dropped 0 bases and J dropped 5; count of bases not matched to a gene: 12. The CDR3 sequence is CASSYSGLAAPENHNEQFF. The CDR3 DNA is TGTGCCAGCAGTTACTCGGGACTAGCGGCTCCTGAGAACCACAATGAGCAGTTCTTC.